The T cell receptor beta chain under discussion was sequenced for a study of T cell repertoires in cytomegalovirus infection. Study in general: Both recently identified HLA-C-restricted and well-studied HLA-B-restricted CMV epitopes were used in the study. Carrying CMV and the relevant HLA type showed in public TCR beta signatures. Findings of the study overall: Summed frequency of public TCR beta families distinguished CMV carriers with the relevant HLA. The response measured ex vivo was dominated by TCR beta clonotypes (HLA-C-restricted and CMV-specific).

Germline V CDR1 and CDR2: MNHEY, SVGEGT. CDR3 length equals 14 residues. Trimming removed 7 bases from V and 6 bases from J, with 18 bases in between. This clonotype was seen a few times. Antigen unknown. TCRdb fed the reads into MiXCR, producing one record per CDR3 protein. The sample includes 45,000 to 55,000 distinct CDR3 sequences, roughly 20% of them seen just once. Here the sequenced sample was CD8+ T cells from cultured PBMCs, taken from culture after CMV antigen stimulation. The chain carries TRBV6-2 or TRBV6-3 and TRBJ1-1; tentative D call: TRBD1 (6 bases). The clonotype comes from a human donor in good health (CMV status not recorded). Some clones in this sample may be carry-over from other donors' samples. The CDR3 reads CASIATYRVPEAFF. The DNA for the CDR3 is TGTGCCAGCATCGCTACTTACAGGGTACCTGAAGCTTTCTTT.